The clone carrying this T cell receptor (beta chain) was seen a single time. Its antigen is unknown. Assay used: immunoSEQ multiplex PCR; TCRdb lists only in-frame clones, some missing. Of about 150,000 clones in the sample, about 89% are singletons; the top ten hold 0.6% to 0.8%. The donors formed part of the approximately 120-subject validation cohort, distinct from the approximately 630-subject first cohort. The data are from a study of cytomegalovirus exposure and HLA in healthy donors. Study-level findings and limits: Among TCR beta chains, those listed as cytomegalovirus-associated numbered approximately 150. Rarity marked most TCR sequences, yet some public TCRs occurred in many donors.

Source material: PBMCs. The source of this sequence is a man aged 18 to 29 in good health and CMV-seronegative.

The CDR3 region has the DNA TGCGCCAGCAGGGGCTACGAGCAGTACGTC. Protein: CASRGYEQYV. This chain connects TRBV10-2 to TRBJ2-7; D is uncertain. Deletions cut 6 bases from V and 3 bases from J, with 3 bases between. The CDR3 consists of 10 residues. Germline V gives CDR1 WSHSY, CDR2 SAAADI.